This TCR beta chain was retrieved from a study of T-cell reconstitution after alpha-beta-depleted transplantation in children. The TCRbeta library was prepared with unique molecular identifiers. In TCRdb, the PCR reads were re-called with MiXCR into one record per CDR3 protein. The repertoire holds some 240,000 distinct CDR3 sequences, with about 12% as singletons. There are many counts of this clonotype. The receptor's source is a human donor who donated a stem cell graft to a child with acute lymphoblastic leukemia. The sample was PBMCs from the stem cell graft donor, taken from the stem cell graft.

DNA of the CDR3: TGTGCCAGCAGCTTTAAGGGTTCCTCATCTCCGAACACTGAAGCTTTCTTT. Its translation: CASSFKGSSSPNTEAFF. The rearrangement links TRBV7-2 to TRBJ1-1, with unresolved D. V dropped 3 bases and J dropped 1 base, with 18 bases sitting between them. Germline CDR1 SGHTA, CDR2 FQGNSA. This CDR3 has 17 residues.